This T cell receptor beta chain derives from a study of blood T cells in healthy people across ages. This clonotype showed up just a few times. This CDR3 spans 14 amino acids. Germline V gene sequence: CDR1 SGDLS, CDR2 YYNGEE. V dropped 0 bases and J dropped 2 bases, with 8 bases sitting between them. A second 7 to 11 cycle PCR used barcoded and J-beta primers. The study obtained at least 3 million CDR3-containing paired-end reads from every sample. TCRdb itself ran the 5' RACE reads through MiXCR, one entry per CDR3 protein. The data show over a million distinct CDR3 sequences, approximately 42% seen once.

The sample taken for sequencing was blood. The chain is built from TRBV9 and TRBJ1-2; a weak D match, TRBD1 (6 bases). The clonotype originates from a woman aged 18-35 years in good health. The CDR3, as DNA: TGTGCCAGCAGCGTAGCGGACAGAAACTATGGCTACACCTTC. Translation: CASSVADRNYGYTF.